The clone carrying this T cell receptor (beta chain) was counted many times. What it binds is not known. The data are from a study of neurological immune-mediated disorders. Study observations and caveats: It was HTLV-1-associated myelopathy that showed the most TCR clonal expansion, while multiple sclerosis showed the least, falling below healthy controls.

cDNA synthesis was performed by 5'RACE with 10-nucleotide random UMIs. TCRdb recomputed calls from the 5' RACE reads with MiXCR, one row per CDR3 protein. The table shows some 57,000 distinct CDR3 sequences, with 4% to 6% occurring only once. The CDR3 consists of 16 residues. Germline CDR1 reads SGHTA; CDR2 reads FQGNSA. J was trimmed by 2 bases and V by 1 base; bases with no gene match: 7. This clonotype was sampled from a woman in her fifties or sixties with multiple sclerosis. Sequenced material: PBMCs. The chain uses TRBV7-2 and TRBJ2-5; 7 bases are a match to TRBD2. The CDR3 region is CASSLGLTGGQETQYF. Written as DNA, the CDR3 is TGTGCCAGCAGCTTAGGACTGACGGGGGGACAAGAGACCCAGTACTTC.